This T cell receptor beta chain was observed in a study of PD-1 blockade in classical Hodgkin lymphoma. Time point denoted: cycle 4 day 1 (C4D1), after less than 7 weeks of nivolumab. Every single patient, without exception, relapsed after autologous stem cell transplantation, and brentuximab vedotin exposure varied. This table comes from immunoSEQ multiplex PCR, and its TCRdb copy is limited to in-frame clones, with some not included. The table has fewer than 55,000 clones, approximately 80% seen once; the top ten hold around 19%. This CDR3 has 13 amino acids. Germline V gene data show CDR1 as SGHRS and CDR2 as YFSETQ. With 1 base removed from V and 6 bases from J, the gap between germline ends came to 8 bases.

The chain has TRBV5-1 and TRBJ2-1, with a weak D call TRBD2 (6 bases). The TCR comes from a human donor with classical Hodgkin lymphoma. This material consisted of peripheral blood mononuclear cells (PBMCs), taken before the fourth cycle of nivolumab. CDR3 residues: CASSLTSTNEQFF. CDR3 nucleotides: TGCGCCAGCAGCTTGACTAGCACCAATGAGCAGTTCTTC.